A selection of T cell receptor beta chains follows, all from one sample in a study of CD8 T cells in Susac syndrome. One entry per CDR3 protein results from TCRdb running MiXCR on the immunoSEQ multiplex PCR reads. This table holds about 200,000 distinct CDR3 sequences, roughly 96% found once. The sequenced material came from CD4+ T cells from PBMCs. The receptors derive from a human donor with multiple sclerosis. Each CDR3 is given with its conserved first and last residue. The D gene is left open where the match is weak. The listing skips clone size in some rows; elsewhere it reads once, few, many or a size class.

j_gene: TRBJ2-3; abundance: NA; d_gene: NA; v_gene: TRBV12-3/TRBV12-4; CDR3aa: CASSFRQGTDTQYF; CDR3nt: TGTGCCAGCAGTTTCCGACAGGGCACAGATACGCAGTATTTT
j_gene: TRBJ1-2; abundance: NA; d_gene: NA; v_gene: TRBV12-5; CDR3aa: CASGLDSYGYTF; CDR3nt: TGTGCTAGTGGTTTGGACAGTTATGGCTACACCTTC
j_gene: TRBJ2-7; abundance: NA; d_gene: NA; v_gene: TRBV7-9; CDR3aa: CALGKTPYEQYF; CDR3nt: TGTGCCCTAGGGAAGACCCCCTACGAGCAGTACTTC
j_gene: TRBJ2-5; abundance: NA; d_gene: NA; v_gene: TRBV2; CDR3aa: CASGGQETQYF; CDR3nt: TGTGCCAGTGGCGGGCAAGAGACCCAGTACTTC
j_gene: TRBJ1-1; abundance: NA; d_gene: TRBD1; v_gene: TRBV9; CDR3aa: CASSATGANTEAFF; CDR3nt: TGTGCCAGCAGCGCCACAGGGGCGAACACTGAAGCTTTCTTT
j_gene: TRBJ2-4; abundance: NA; d_gene: NA; v_gene: TRBV3-1; CDR3aa: CASSQVGSGGWKYF; CDR3nt: TGTGCCAGCAGCCAAGTCGGTTCGGGGGGCTGGAAGTACTTC
j_gene: TRBJ2-1; abundance: NA; d_gene: NA; v_gene: TRBV15; CDR3aa: CATSSYNEQFF; CDR3nt: TGTGCCACCAGCAGTTACAATGAGCAGTTCTTC
j_gene: TRBJ2-3; abundance: NA; d_gene: NA; v_gene: TRBV9; CDR3aa: CASSISDTQYF; CDR3nt: TGTGCCAGCAGCATCAGTGATACGCAGTATTTT
j_gene: TRBJ1-2; abundance: NA; d_gene: NA; v_gene: TRBV5-1; CDR3aa: CASSLAEDGYTF; CDR3nt: TGCGCCAGCAGCTTGGCGGAGGATGGCTACACCTTC
j_gene: TRBJ2-2; abundance: NA; d_gene: TRBD2; v_gene: TRBV2; CDR3aa: CASRTLPNSGRYTGELFF; CDR3nt: TGTGCCAGCAGGACTTTACCGAATAGCGGGAGATACACCGGGGAGCTGTTTTTT
j_gene: TRBJ1-1; abundance: NA; d_gene: NA; v_gene: TRBV30; CDR3aa: CAWGGSEAFF; CDR3nt: TGTGCCTGGGGGGGGAGTGAAGCTTTCTTT
j_gene: TRBJ2-5; abundance: once; d_gene: NA; v_gene: TRBV14; CDR3aa: CASSQKGETQYF; CDR3nt: TGTGCCAGCAGCCAAAAGGGAGAGACCCAGTACTTC